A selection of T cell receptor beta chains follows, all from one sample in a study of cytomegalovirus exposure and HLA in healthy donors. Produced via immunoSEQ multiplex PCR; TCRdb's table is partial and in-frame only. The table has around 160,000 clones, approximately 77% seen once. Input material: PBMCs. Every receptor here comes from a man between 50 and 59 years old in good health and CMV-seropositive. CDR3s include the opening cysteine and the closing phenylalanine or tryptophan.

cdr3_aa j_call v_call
CSVGLMTRDSFLEQYF TRBJ2-7 TRBV29-1
CASSQASGGAGELFF TRBJ2-2 TRBV4-2
CASSLETGEQFF TRBJ2-1 TRBV7-2
CARSPRDHYGYTF TRBJ1-2 TRBV7-5
CASSLVSGTLGTEAFF TRBJ1-1 TRBV5-6
CASSFRPGNQETQYF TRBJ2-5 TRBV7-3
CASTAPLAGGRETQYF TRBJ2-5 TRBV5-1
CASSPQPTGGNQPQHF TRBJ1-5 TRBV7-2
CASNRGLTDTQYF TRBJ2-3 TRBV28
CASSPDSSNQPQHF TRBJ1-5 TRBV7-2
CASRPRQGVPEAFF TRBJ1-1 TRBV19
CASSLGLAGTGELFF TRBJ2-2 TRBV7-8
CASSQLGLAGGPNTGELFF TRBJ2-2 TRBV4-1
CASSLSRTSGGVGFF TRBJ2-1 TRBV7-2
CATRQDSYEQYF TRBJ2-7 TRBV15
CAVTSGGSDTGELFF TRBJ2-2 TRBV6-1
CASSYTGFGANVLTF TRBJ2-6 TRBV6-5
CASSLRQANEKLFF TRBJ1-4 TRBV7-2
CASSLAGGQSSGNTIYF TRBJ1-3 TRBV5-1
CAWSTRVGVANEKLFF TRBJ1-4 TRBV30
CASSQDPGQGDSPLHF TRBJ1-6 TRBV4-3
CASQVRTGGFNQPQHF TRBJ1-5 TRBV28
CASSQSQAGGTYEQYF TRBJ2-7 TRBV16
CASSRRDLNTGELFF TRBJ2-2 TRBV7-2
CASSQTGNGNTIYF TRBJ1-3 TRBV19
CASSLGQSYYGYTF TRBJ1-2 TRBV28
CASSWRDLGETQYF TRBJ2-5 TRBV5-1
CASSGTGIGGYGYTF TRBJ1-2 TRBV19
CASSQETGNQPQHF TRBJ1-5 TRBV4-2
CASSQRGMAGELFF TRBJ2-2 TRBV14
CASSQGALAGSSYEQYF TRBJ2-7 TRBV4-1
CASSLAGGNQPQHF TRBJ1-5 TRBV27